This TCR beta chain stems from a study of cytomegalovirus exposure and HLA in healthy donors. Overall study results and limits: Generally TCR sequences proved uncommon, though certain public TCRs appeared in numerous donors.

Trimming pared 4 bases from V and 10 bases from J, leaving 11 bases between. The germline V gene encodes CDR1 SGHTA and CDR2 FQGNSA. The CDR3 is 12 amino acids. The PCR had 60 Vbeta and 13 Jbeta primers. Per the original data handling: Unique TCR beta chains totaled some 88 million in a later count, with about 11 million of them shared. The assay was immunoSEQ multiplex PCR, and TCRdb's table has in-frame clones only and misses some. V and J calls and clone size are copied from that table; D and trimming were computed from the DNA. The table shows under 140,000 clones, with approximately 82% occurring only once. This clone is a singleton in its sample. The antigen remains unidentified.

The sequenced sample consisted of PBMCs. The sequence derives from a man in his thirties or forties in good health and CMV-seropositive. The chain uses TRBV7-2 and TRBJ2-1, with a possible D match to TRBD2 (6 bases). The CDR3 DNA reads TGTGCCAGCAGCTCACTAGCCGGGGAGCAGTTCTTC. It translates to CASSSLAGEQFF.